The clone carrying this T cell receptor (beta chain) was observed a single time. The sample belongs to a study of blood T cell repertoires in COVID-19. Study-wide background: COVID-19 samples from acute and convalescent phases originated in the United States, Italy and Spain.

CDR1 LNHDA and CDR2 SQIVND come from the germline V gene (reference sequence). This CDR3 comprises 13 residues. V shed 5 bases and J 5 bases; nucleotides not matched to a gene: 1. TCRdb's table, derived via immunoSEQ multiplex PCR, lists solely in-frame clones and lacks some. The top ten clones hold under 20% of a sample with about 94,000 clones, under 90% of them seen once. The chain recombines TRBV19 with TRBJ2-7; 12 positions match TRBD2. The clonotype was recovered from a human donor in a cohort sampled during active COVID-19. What was sequenced was peripheral blood. The DNA for the CDR3 is TGTGCCAGTAGTCTAGCGGGAGGGAACGAGCAGTACTTC. Translation: CASSLAGGNEQYF. Looking up the rest from reference TRBV19 and TRBJ2-7 gives the full variable domain: DGGITQSPKYLFRKEGQNVTLSCEQNLNHDAMYWYRQDPGQGLRLIYYSQIVNDFQKGDIAEGYSVSREKKESFPLTVTSAQKNPTAFYLCASSLAGGNEQYFGPGTRLTVT.